Listed below are T cell receptor beta chains from one sample, sequenced in a study of early T cells in non-severe SARS-CoV-2 infection. Using its own MiXCR run on the 5' RACE reads, TCRdb lists one record per CDR3 protein. Among 45,000 to 55,000 distinct CDR3 sequences listed, 9.5% to 13% were seen once. Sequencing was carried out using whole blood. The receptors were gathered from an adult who was a healthcare worker with PCR-confirmed SARS-CoV-2 infection or an uninfected control (not recorded which). Both conserved end residues are part of each CDR3. D genes are given only for firm matches. Clone size is given for some rows only: seen once, a few or many times, or a class if the clone is expanded.

TRBV5-4,-,-,TRBJ2-6,TGTGCCAGCAGCCGACAGGACGATGGGGCCAACGTCCTGACTTTC,CASSRQDDGANVLTF
TRBV29-1,few,-,TRBJ1-3,TGCAGCGTTGATCGCCGGGGGGATGGAAACACCATATATTTT,CSVDRRGDGNTIYF
TRBV30,many,TRBD2,TRBJ2-1,TGTGCCTGGAGTGATAATATAGCGGGGGGATACAATGAGCAGTTCTTC,CAWSDNIAGGYNEQFF
TRBV5-1,once,-,TRBJ2-7,TGCGCCAGCAGCGCAGCTCCCGGGACCGCGGGTTACGAGCAGTACTTC,CASSAAPGTAGYEQYF
TRBV6-6,many,-,TRBJ1-2,TGTGCCAGCAGTCCTGGGGCTAACTATGGCTACACCTTC,CASSPGANYGYTF
TRBV12-3/TRBV12-4,-,-,TRBJ2-5,TGTGCCAGCACCCCGCGACAAATCCAAGAGACCCAGTACTTC,CASTPRQIQETQYF
TRBV7-8,-,-,TRBJ2-7,TGTGCCAGCAGCGTAGAGGGGTTAGGATCCTACGAGCAGTACTTC,CASSVEGLGSYEQYF
TRBV7-9,-,TRBD1,TRBJ2-5,TGTGCCAGCAGCTTGGGACAGCTCCAAGAGACCCAGTACTTC,CASSLGQLQETQYF
TRBV4-1,many,-,TRBJ1-2,TGCGCCAGCAGCCAAGATCAAGGGCAGGGGAACTATGGCTACACCTTC,CASSQDQGQGNYGYTF
TRBV28,-,-,TRBJ2-7,TGTGCCAGCAGCCCGGACATCCTAAGGCAGTACTTC,CASSPDILRQYF
TRBV7-7,many,-,TRBJ2-2,TGTGCCAGCAGCTTAGGGCAGCCCATGAACACCGGGGAGCTGTTTTTT,CASSLGQPMNTGELFF
TRBV20-1,-,-,TRBJ2-3,TGCAGTGCCCATAGCACAGATACGCAGTATTTT,CSAHSTDTQYF
TRBV21-1,many,-,TRBJ2-5,TGTGCCAGCAGCTCCCGGGACAGGGGGAAGACCCAGTACTTC,CASSSRDRGKTQYF
TRBV9,few,-,TRBJ2-3,TGTGCCAGCAGCGTAGATGAGACCAGCACAGATACGCAGTATTTT,CASSVDETSTDTQYF
TRBV28,-,-,TRBJ1-3,TGTGCCAGCATACAGGGTCGTGGAAACACCATATATTTT,CASIQGRGNTIYF
TRBV3-1,few,TRBD2,TRBJ2-1,TGTGCCAGCAGCCAAGAAGTAGGTGGGAGGGCCAATGAGCAGTTCTTC,CASSQEVGGRANEQFF
TRBV5-6,-,TRBD1,TRBJ1-2,TGTGCCAGCAGCTGGGGACAGGGAAATGGCTACACCTTC,CASSWGQGNGYTF
TRBV7-9,-,TRBD2,TRBJ2-2,TGTGCCAGCAGCTACCGACTAGCGGAGAACACCGGGGAGCTGTTTTTT,CASSYRLAENTGELFF
TRBV28,few,-,TRBJ2-7,TGTGCCAGCAGTCCCCGCCGGGAGCAGTACTTC,CASSPRREQYF
TRBV5-1,few,-,TRBJ1-1,TGCGCCAGCAGCTTGGCCGGGGAGGGTGGCACTGAAGCTTTCTTT,CASSLAGEGGTEAFF
TRBV20-1,-,TRBD2,TRBJ2-7,TGCAGTGCCAGAACTAGCGGGAGAGAGCAGTACTTC,CSARTSGREQYF
TRBV27,-,TRBD2,TRBJ2-1,TGTGCCAGCAGTTTGTCCAGCGGGAGAACGCGGGATGAGCAGTTCTTC,CASSLSSGRTRDEQFF
TRBV29-1,many,-,TRBJ2-1,TGCAGCGCTCAAACCCGGACGGGGGATGAGCAGTTCTTC,CSAQTRTGDEQFF
TRBV29-1,many,TRBD1,TRBJ1-1,TGCAGCGTAACAGGGGGCCAGAGGACTGAAGCTTTCTTT,CSVTGGQRTEAFF
TRBV5-1,-,TRBD2,TRBJ2-5,TGCGCCAGCAGCAATGGGCTAGCGGAAGAGACCCAGTACTTC,CASSNGLAEETQYF
TRBV11-2,many,-,TRBJ2-7,TGTGCCAGCAGCTCGGGACTTTCTAACTACGAGCAGTACTTC,CASSSGLSNYEQYF
TRBV2,few,-,TRBJ2-5,TGTGCCAGCAGAGCGGAGACCCAGTACTTC,CASRAETQYF
TRBV11-2,few,TRBD2,TRBJ2-3,TGTGCCAGCAGCCTTAGCGGGGGTGGAGATACGCAGTATTTT,CASSLSGGGDTQYF
TRBV6-6,many,-,TRBJ2-7,TGTGCCAGCATCCCTAGGGGGGTAACCTACGAGCAGTACTTC,CASIPRGVTYEQYF
TRBV7-8,few,-,TRBJ1-6,TGTGCCAGCAGCTTTCTGGATTCCTATAATTCACCCCTCCACTTT,CASSFLDSYNSPLHF
TRBV12-3/TRBV12-4,many,-,TRBJ2-4,TGTGCCAGCAGTTTAATTCTCGGTCTCTGGGACATTCAGTACTTC,CASSLILGLWDIQYF
TRBV29-1,few,-,TRBJ2-5,TGCAGCGTTTGGCAGGGAGACGAGACCCAGTACTTC,CSVWQGDETQYF
TRBV7-9,-,-,TRBJ2-5,TGTGCCAGCAGCTTAATACAGCCTCAAGAGACCCAGTACTTC,CASSLIQPQETQYF
TRBV6-5,few,-,TRBJ1-4,TGTGCCAGCACTCCCCTGGGGGCAACTAATGAAAAACTGTTTTTT,CASTPLGATNEKLFF
TRBV10-2,-,-,TRBJ2-7,TGCGCCAGCAGTGAGACAGGGTTCGAGCAGTACTTC,CASSETGFEQYF
TRBV20-1,few,-,TRBJ1-6,TGCAGTGCTACGAAAAGCTCCTATAATTCACCCCTCCACTTT,CSATKSSYNSPLHF
TRBV29-1,many,-,TRBJ2-1,TGCAGCGTTGTTCAGCGTAGCTACAATGAGCAGTTCTTC,CSVVQRSYNEQFF
TRBV5-1,-,TRBD1,TRBJ1-1,TGCGCCAGCAGCTTAACAGGGGTCACTGAAGCTTTCTTT,CASSLTGVTEAFF